The 23 T cell receptor beta chains reported below all come from one sample, sequenced in a study of Ad26.COV2.S vaccination and SARS-CoV-2 variants. Some clones are missing from TCRdb's copy, which holds only in-frame ones; the method was immunoSEQ multiplex PCR. The sample comprises about 140,000 clones, 80% to 90% of which are singletons, and more than 4.5% rests with the top ten. This sample comprised peripheral blood, obtained after recovery from COVID-19. The receptors here all came from a human donor who had recovered from COVID-19.

V gene TRBV5-1 combines with J gene TRBJ1-1; tentative D call: TRBD1 (6 bases). Germline CDR1 reads SGHRS; CDR2 reads YFSETQ. V lost 0 bases and J 0 bases, leaving 12 bases between the germline ends. This CDR3 is built from 16 residues. The CDR3 loop reads CASSLAGGLMNTEAFF. In DNA, the CDR3 is TGCGCCAGCAGCTTGGCCGGGGGGCTCATGAACACTGAAGCTTTCTTT.

This clone was recorded only once. The chain couples TRBV5-4 to TRBJ2-3, with 8 bases matching TRBD1. V was pared by 0 bases and J by 2 bases, with 2 bases of the junction left unmatched. Germline V gene sequence: CDR1 SGHNT, CDR2 YYREEE (reference sequence). The CDR3 has 15 amino acids. The CDR3 spells CASSLAGGLTDTQYF. The CDR3 DNA follows: TGTGCCAGCAGCTTGGCAGGGGGCCTCACAGATACGCAGTATTTT.

The J gene is TRBJ2-2, the V gene TRBV10-3; 7 positions match TRBD2. CDR3 length: 15 residues. The germline gives CDR1 ENHRY, CDR2 SYGVKD. The junction had 6 bases not matched to a gene; V was cut back by 4 bases and J by 4 bases. The CDR3 DNA follows: TGTGCCATCAGTGGACTATCGGGGGGCACCGGGGAGCTGTTTTTT. Translating gives CAISGLSGGTGELFF.

The V and J genes are TRBV7-2 and TRBJ2-3, with D uncertain. This CDR3 is 17 amino acids long. CDR1 is SGHTA, CDR2 FQGNSA, per germline. Deletions cut 1 base from V and 6 bases from J, with 20 bases between. The CDR3 region has the DNA TGTGCCAGCAGCTTAGTTGAGTTAGCACCCGAAGGTGATACGCAGTATTTT. This translates into CASSLVELAPEGDTQYF.

The rearrangement uses TRBV4-1 and TRBJ2-2; 7 bases are a match to TRBD2. Germline-derived CDR1 and CDR2 are MGHRA and YSYEKL. This CDR3 has 13 residues. V dropped 8 bases and J dropped 7; count of bases not matched to a gene: 7. The CDR3 sequence: CASGPTSHGELFF. CDR3 DNA sequence: TGCGCCAGCGGCCCGACTAGCCACGGGGAGCTGTTTTTT.

V gene TRBV30 combines with J gene TRBJ1-5; D gene ambiguous. This CDR3 is 13 amino acids long. Germline values: CDR1 GTSNPN, CDR2 SVGIG (reference sequence). V was shortened by 3 bases and J by 8 bases, with 14 bases between the two germline ends. DNA of the CDR3: TGTGCCTGGAGAGGAAACTTTGGAGAGCCCCAGCATTTT. Amino acids: CAWRGNFGEPQHF.

This clone was counted a few times. This likely comes from a read error, as the CDR3 has no conserved phenylalanine or tryptophan at its end. J is TRBJ1-5 and V is TRBV19; D is undetermined. V lost 7 bases and J 5 bases, leaving 15 bases between the germline ends. Germline V lookup: CDR1 LNHDA, CDR2 SQIVND (reference sequence). This CDR3 spans 14 amino acids. The CDR3 reads CASKEEFPYQPQHC. CDR3 DNA: TGTGCCAGTAAGGAGGAGTTTCCATATCAGCCCCAGCATTGT.

The chain uses TRBV15 and TRBJ2-5; D gene uncertain. The CDR3 covers 12 residues. Germline V gene lookup returns CDR1 LNHNV and CDR2 YYDKDF (reference sequence). The V gene lost 3 bases and the J gene lost 5 bases, with 7 bases spanning the gap. Here the CDR3 DNA reads TGTGCCACCAGCAGTTTTGTTGAGACCCAGTACTTC. Amino acid sequence: CATSSFVETQYF.

The V and J genes are TRBV19 and TRBJ1-1, with D possibly being TRBD1 (6 bases). The CDR3 length is 12 residues. The germline V gene has CDR1 LNHDA and CDR2 SQIVND (reference sequence). Trimming took 10 bases from V and 4 from J, leaving 13 bases between them. The DNA of the CDR3 is TGTGCCACCCAGGGGACCGGCACTGAAGCTTTCTTT. Amino acid sequence: CATQGTGTEAFF. Looking up the rest from reference TRBV19 and TRBJ1-1 gives the full variable domain: DGGITQSPKYLFRKEGQNVTLSCEQNLNHDAMYWYRQDPGQGLRLIYYSQIVNDFQKGDIAEGYSVSREKKESFPLTVTSAQKNPTAFYLCATQGTGTEAFFGQGTRLTVV.

The chain links TRBV2 to TRBJ2-2, with a tentative D call TRBD2 (6 bases). The V end lost 5 bases, the J end lost 8 bases, and 12 bases lay between the germline ends. The CDR3 totals 13 residues. CDR1 is SNHLY, CDR2 FYNNEI, per germline. CDR3 sequence: CASSTGLHGELFF. The CDR3 DNA reads TGTGCCAGCAGTACGGGACTCCATGGGGAGCTGTTTTTT.

This chain uses TRBV27 with TRBJ2-1; D not resolved. The CDR3 has 17 residues. CDR1 and CDR2 from the germline V gene are MNHEY and SMNVEV (reference sequence). V lost 3 bases, J lost 7 bases, and 22 bases lay in between. The CDR3 loop reads CASSFTSVRRTNNEQFF. The CDR3, as DNA: TGTGCCAGCAGTTTTACGTCGGTGAGGCGGACGAATAATGAGCAGTTCTTC.

This rearrangement joins TRBV7-9 to TRBJ2-3; D gene uncertain. The V gene's germline CDR1 is SEHNR and CDR2 FQNEAQ (reference sequence). The CDR3 is 15 amino acids. The ends were cut back, 1 base at V and 3 bases at J, with 11 bases in the middle. The CDR3 region is CASSLVLGSTDTQYF. CDR3 nucleotide sequence: TGTGCCAGCAGCTTAGTTTTAGGTTCTACAGATACGCAGTATTTT.

The CDR3 region is CASSLIGGIDEQFF. CDR3 coding DNA: TGTGCCAGCAGCTTAATAGGGGGCATCGATGAGCAGTTCTTC. V usage is TRBV7-2 and J usage is TRBJ2-1; TRBD1 matches at 7 bases. The V gene end was trimmed by 2 bases and the J gene end by 8 bases; junction bases not matched to a gene: 6. CDR3 length equals 14 residues. CDR1 and CDR2 (germline): SGHTA, FQGNSA.

The chain recombines TRBV7-8 with TRBJ1-2; D gene uncertain. Deletions cut 2 bases from V and 8 bases from J, with 6 bases between. The CDR3 totals 11 residues. Per germline, CDR1 SGHVS and CDR2 FQNEAQ. CDR3 protein: CASSLSGGYTF. DNA of the CDR3: TGTGCCAGCAGCTTATCCGGGGGCTACACCTTC.

This rearrangement joins TRBV4-3 to TRBJ2-6; no definite D call. Per germline, CDR1 LGHNA and CDR2 YSLEER. The CDR3 has 19 residues. V gave up 1 base and J gave up 0 bases, with 16 bases separating them. CDR3 DNA sequence: TGCGCCAGCAGCCAAGCGTATCTTGCAGCGACCTCTGGGGCCAACGTCCTGACTTTC. Its translation is CASSQAYLAATSGANVLTF.

This sequence joins TRBV7-2 and TRBJ1-2; no clear D gene. The CDR3 spans 14 residues. V was cut by 5 bases and J by 8 bases, with 18 bases left in between. Germline V gives CDR1 SGHTA, CDR2 FQGNSA. The CDR3 here is CASSPYLVESGYTF. CDR3 nucleotides: TGTGCCAGCAGCCCTTACCTTGTGGAAAGCGGCTACACCTTC. Full variable domain (outside the CDR3, taken from reference TRBV7-2 and TRBJ1-2): GAGVSQSPSNKVTEKGKDVELRCDPISGHTALYWYRQSLGQGLEFLIYFQGNSAPDKSGLPSDRFSAERTGGSVSTLTIQRTQQEDSAVYLCASSPYLVESGYTFGSGTRLTVV.

The count of this clone is one. The V gene is TRBV7-9, the J gene TRBJ2-1; no reliable D call. Trimming shortened V by 6 bases and J by 13 bases, and 19 bases separated the two germline ends. The germline gives CDR1 SEHNR, CDR2 FQNEAQ (reference sequence). The CDR3 loop spans 13 amino acids. CDR3 in DNA: TGTGCCAGCAGTGTCCCGGCAGGCCAGCCTCAGTTCTTC. Its protein is CASSVPAGQPQFF.

Details on this clone: A read error may account for a junction end that differs from germline. The gene calls are TRBV5-1 and TRBJ2-3; 10 bases are a match to TRBD1. Germline V gene lookup returns CDR1 SGHRS and CDR2 YFSETQ. The CDR3 length is 15 residues. DNA of the CDR3: TGCGCCAGCAACTTGGGGACAGGGGGCACAGATACGCAGTATTTT. As protein: CASNLGTGGTDTQYF.

The gene calls are TRBV5-1 and TRBJ1-4; D remains unclear. The CDR3 loop spans 12 amino acids. V lost 0 bases to trimming and J lost 11 bases, with 8 bases between them. Germline CDR1 and CDR2: SGHRS and YFSETQ. CDR3 DNA sequence: TGCGCCAGCAGCTTGGGTCGCGGTAAACTGTTTTTT. It encodes CASSLGRGKLFF.

The chain recombines TRBV7-2 with TRBJ1-1; the D is unclear. CDR1 is SGHTA and CDR2 is FQGNSA in the germline V gene. There are 14 residues in the CDR3. V dropped 3 bases and J dropped 0 bases, with 8 bases sitting between them. The CDR3 here is CASSFVGMNTEAFF. CDR3 nucleotide sequence: TGTGCCAGCAGCTTTGTGGGGATGAACACTGAAGCTTTCTTT. The variable domain in full, completed from reference TRBV7-2 and TRBJ1-1, reads GAGVSQSPSNKVTEKGKDVELRCDPISGHTALYWYRQSLGQGLEFLIYFQGNSAPDKSGLPSDRFSAERTGGSVSTLTIQRTQQEDSAVYLCASSFVGMNTEAFFGQGTRLTVV.

This rearrangement joins TRBV29-1 to TRBJ2-1; the match to TRBD2 covers 10 bases. The J segment lost 7 bases and the V segment lost 0 bases, leaving 3 bases of the junction unmatched. Germline V lookup: CDR1 SQVTM, CDR2 ANQGSEA. This CDR3 comprises 14 residues. CDR3 nucleotides: TGCAGCGTTGAAGATAGCGGGGGGCGAAATGAGCAGTTCTTC. Translating gives CSVEDSGGRNEQFF.

The chain is built from TRBV28 and TRBJ2-3; D is possibly TRBD2 (7 bases). V gave up 2 bases and J gave up 4 bases, with 22 bases separating them. The CDR3 sequence is 18 residues long. CDR1 and CDR2 (germline): MDHEN, SYDVKM. The DNA of the CDR3 is TGTGCCAGCAGTTTAGGAAACTCTTGGGGGGGGGCAGCAGATACGCAGTATTTT. It is translated as CASSLGNSWGGAADTQYF.

The chain employs TRBV18 and TRBJ2-3; TRBD1 agrees at 8 bases. CDR3 length equals 14 residues. Germline V CDR1 and CDR2: KGHSH, LQKENI. J gave up 1 base and V 6 bases, and 3 bases lay outside the gene matches. The CDR3 loop is CASSGGQGTDTQYF. DNA for the CDR3: TGTGCCAGCTCGGGGGGACAGGGCACAGATACGCAGTATTTT.